The TCR beta chain under discussion was sequenced for a study of T cells after yellow fever vaccination. The study's findings and limits: Clonotypes found in both CD4 and CD8 compartments made up a small share. Booster sampling recovered most clones from primary vaccination (about 97% CD4, around 88% CD8). The secondary response peaked faster, at day 5 versus 15, but was weaker.

One entry per CDR3 protein, called by TCRdb with MiXCR from the 5' RACE reads. The repertoire holds nearly 45,000 distinct CDR3 sequences, with under 8% as singletons. This clonotype was detected only once. From germline, CDR1 is SQVTM and CDR2 ANQGSEA. CDR3 length: 12 residues. The V gene lost 5 bases and the J gene lost 5 bases, with 9 bases spanning the gap. The chain combines TRBV29-1 with TRBJ2-2; tentative D call: TRBD1 (5 bases). The starting material was CD8+ T cells not binding an NS4B(214-222) dextramer, sorted from PBMCs, obtained 45 days after the yellow fever booster vaccination. The sequence derives from a man aged 30 to 45 who received the YFV17D yellow fever vaccine. The DNA of the CDR3 is TGCAGCGTTCAGGGTGGGACCGGGGAGCTGTTTTTT. This codes for CSVQGGTGELFF.